This T cell receptor (beta chain) was recorded in a study of identical twins (dated by TCRdb to about 2016). A note on the overall study: To test whether fetal clonotypes persist, this study deep-sequenced TCR alpha and beta repertoires from monozygotic twins, from unrelated adults of various ages, and from cord blood. To rule out contamination, replicate twin experiments were performed at different times with different library preparation protocols. Broader findings and caveats from the paper: Fewer insertions were carried by abundant cord blood beta clonotypes, a similar but weaker trend appeared in young adult naive repertoires, and no such trend appeared in memory repertoires. Compared with coincidental sharing between unrelated individuals, an excess of low generation-probability sequences was observed among out-of-frame TCR alpha sequences shared between twins. The excess sharing between twins in beta out-of-frame sequences was weaker because fewer shared sequences reduced the signal-to-noise ratio. Out-of-frame TCR alpha sharing in monozygotic twins was systematically underestimated by recombination models, whereas sharing between unrelated individuals was in agreement with the recombination models. Zero-insertion analyses could be partly confounded by invariant T cells such as MAIT and iNKT, though diverse VJ usage argued against such confounding for most clonotypes. Conclusions relied on cross-sectional statistical analysis, since the same donors could not be followed over many years.

Library creation used 5' RACE. The run used an Illumina HiSeq 2000. Template switching introduced a universal primer binding site; the final cDNA contained a unique molecular identifier, enabling accurate counting of TCR cDNA molecules. Specific primers in the conserved constant-segment region were used to synthesize first-strand cDNA for TCR alpha and beta chains. Each cDNA library was double barcoded, with a SMART-Mk sample barcode plus Illumina barcodes, to control for contamination. TruSeq adapter sequences, together with Illumina sample barcodes, were added in two successive PCR steps. TCR alpha and beta cDNA libraries were sequenced on the Illumina HiSeq platform with custom primers. The paper's processing steps were these. MiGEC processed the raw reads to extract unique molecular identifiers, while MiXCR was used to determine the CDR3 positions. Recombination models were inferred per individual with the repgenHMM and IGoR tools using an EM algorithm. The analysis of shared clonotypes was done with the tcR package in R, with sharing normalized by the product of cloneset sizes. To study raw recombination without the effects of thymic and clonal selection, out-of-frame nonproductive sequences were analyzed. The public sequencing data were trimmed at Q25 with fastp and processed into clonotypes with MiXCR by TCRdb, which kept only in-frame beta chains. For every CDR3 protein sequence, its rows merge into one entry that carries the most common genes and DNA. The V and J calls shown here were made by TCRdb, not taken from the authors' results. The sample table holds approximately 230,000 distinct CDR3 sequences, of which approximately 5.9% were seen once. The ten largest account for roughly 15% of the sample.

All donors were healthy Caucasians. Three pairs of female monozygotic twins, all aged roughly 18 to 30 years, made up the twin cohort. Positive isolation kits from Invitrogen were used to isolate CD4+ and CD8+ T cell populations. This clonotype came up many times. Its antigen is still unknown. Nothing much larger sits one base from this clone, and base qualities are not available. This same sample was also part of a study on T cells expressing NK-cell markers. The second study's paper adds: TCR beta-chain repertoires were profiled in sorted CD3+CD56+NKG2C+, CD3+CD56+NKG2C- and CD3+CD56-NKG2C+ T-cell subsets from seven or eight donors. Of the eight sequenced donors, seven were found to be HCMV-seropositive and one was found to be HCMV-seronegative. To restrict sorting to alphabetaTCR-expressing T cells, an anti-gammadeltaTCR antibody was added in several experiments. In over five donors, the dominant CD3+CD56+NKG2C+ clonotypes were among the top 10 CD8+ clonotypes and accounted for about 1.0-7.5% of CD8+ T cells. Those dominant clonotypes were again the most abundant among CD3+CD56-NKG2C+ cells in several donors, at roughly 25-65%. It remained unclear whether the expanded NKG2C-expressing T cell clones were specific for HCMV antigens. Randomly selected healthy volunteers, three men and five women, were used as the eight sequenced donors. To determine HCMV serostatus, a commercial ELISA kit was used to detect HCMV-specific IgG in serum. MIGEC was used to demultiplex reads and group reads by UMI, and MiTCR was used to assemble and quantify clonotypes. To remove erroneous sequences, TCR cDNA sequences were retained only when supported by two or more reads. The tcR package was used for downstream repertoire analysis, and clonotypes were matched across fractions by CDR3 nucleotide sequence plus V segment. Antigen specificity was annotated against VDJdb with VDJmatch, allowing one amino acid substitution in CDR3.

The specimen was CD8+ T cells sorted from blood. The receptor was derived from a woman younger than 30 in good health.

In nucleotide form, the sequence is TGTGCCAGCAGTTTTTCAGGGCCGAACACTGAAGCTTTCTTT. This sequence encodes CASSFSGPNTEAFF. The chain employs TRBV27 and TRBJ1-1; matching of 5 bases hints at TRBD1 as the D gene. The CDR3 runs 14 residues from the cysteine to the phenylalanine. Just CDR3 DNA is preserved here, 42 bases in frame from base 1. The V end loses 3 bases and the J end loses 1 base, and a stretch of 9 bases separates them. CDR1 and CDR2 were assigned from the germline V gene (reference sequence) as MNHEY and SMNVEV.